This T cell receptor beta chain originates from a study of T cells after yellow fever vaccination. On the study more broadly: Separation of EM, EMRA, CM and Tscm memory subsets by sorting relied on CD3, CD45RA, CCR7 and CD95.

Per germline, CDR1 DFQATT and CDR2 SNEGSKA (reference sequence). Trimming pared 6 bases from V and 5 bases from J, leaving 14 bases between. The CDR3 runs 13 residues. The sample holds many counts of this clonotype. A process of 5'RACE template switching, which added a universal primer site and UMIs, was used to make TCR cDNA. TCRdb re-called the 5' RACE reads through MiXCR, storing one row per CDR3 protein. The repertoire consists of more than 20,000 distinct CDR3 sequences, with 4% to 6% occurring once and the leading ten covering 20%. Specimen: PBMCs, either bulk or a sorted T-cell subset (CD4+, CD8+, memory, or dextramer-sorted; not recorded which), collected more than 35 days after the first yellow fever vaccination. This receptor was identified in a man aged 18 to 29 who received the YFV17D yellow fever vaccine. The chain joins TRBV20-1 to TRBJ2-1; D is unclear. CDR3 sequence (DNA): TGCAGTGCCAGCCGGAATACGAACAATGAGCAGTTCTTC. Translation: CSASRNTNNEQFF.